Below, one T cell receptor beta chain is given with its context. The PCR employed 60 Vbeta primers together with 13 Jbeta primers. Produced via immunoSEQ multiplex PCR; TCRdb's table is partial and in-frame only. Of about 190,000 clones listed, around three quarters are singletons. The germline gives CDR1 SGHTA, CDR2 FQGTGA. V shed 8 bases and J 14 bases; nucleotides not matched to a gene: 5. The CDR3 consists of 11 residues. This entry belongs to a study of cytomegalovirus exposure and HLA in healthy donors. The clonotype was recovered from a woman younger than 30 in good health and CMV-seronegative. Sequencing was carried out using PBMCs. The chain joins TRBV7-3 to TRBJ1-6, with TRBD1 matching 8 bases. CDR3 sequence reads: CASGMGQALHF. The CDR3 region has the DNA TGTGCCAGCGGGATGGGACAGGCCCTCCACTTT.